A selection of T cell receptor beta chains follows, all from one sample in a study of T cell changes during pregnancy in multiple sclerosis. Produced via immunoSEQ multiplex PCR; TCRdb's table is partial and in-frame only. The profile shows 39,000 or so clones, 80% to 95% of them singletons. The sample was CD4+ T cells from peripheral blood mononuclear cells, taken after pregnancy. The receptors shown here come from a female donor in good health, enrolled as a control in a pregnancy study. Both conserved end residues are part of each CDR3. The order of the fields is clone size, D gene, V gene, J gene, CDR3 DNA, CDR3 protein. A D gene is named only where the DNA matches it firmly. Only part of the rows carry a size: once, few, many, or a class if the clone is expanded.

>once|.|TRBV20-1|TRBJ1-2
TGCAGTGCTAGCCAGGTGGACACCTTC
CSASQVDTF
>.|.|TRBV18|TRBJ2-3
TGTGCCAGCTCACCGACCCTAGGCACAGATACGCAGTATTTT
CASSPTLGTDTQYF
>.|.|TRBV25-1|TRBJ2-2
TGTGCCCGCCTCGAGCGGGTTAGGAACACCGGGGAGCTGTTTTTT
CARLERVRNTGELFF
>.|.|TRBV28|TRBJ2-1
TGTGCCAGCAGTTACGCCACGACTGGGAATGAGCAGTTCTTC
CASSYATTGNEQFF
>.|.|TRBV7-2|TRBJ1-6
TGTGCCAGCAGCCCCCAGGGGTTCGGGACACCCCTCCACTTT
CASSPQGFGTPLHF
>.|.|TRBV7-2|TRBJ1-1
TGTGCCAGCAGCTTAGGACTGCAACCCACGAACACTGAAGCTTTCTTT
CASSLGLQPTNTEAFF
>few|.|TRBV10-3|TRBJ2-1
TGTGCCATCAGGGACTCGGGGGTCGGGGGCAATGAGCAGTTCTTC
CAIRDSGVGGNEQFF
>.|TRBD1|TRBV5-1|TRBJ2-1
TGCGCCAGCAGCCCGGCGGGACAGGGCTTCAGGGGGCAGTTCTTC
CASSPAGQGFRGQFF
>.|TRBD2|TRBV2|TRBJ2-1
TGTGCCAGCAGTGTACTAGCGGGGGGCATCAGGAACGATGAGCAGTTCTTC
CASSVLAGGIRNDEQFF
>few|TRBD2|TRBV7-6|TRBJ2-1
TGTGCCAGTGAGAGCGGGGGAACCAATGAGCAGTTCTTC
CASESGGTNEQFF
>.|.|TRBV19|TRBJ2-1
TGTGCCAGTAGCCTAAAGGGGGGGTTTGGAGGGAATGAGCAGTTCTTC
CASSLKGGFGGNEQFF